Described below is a single T cell receptor beta chain sequence and its context. Its antigen remains undetermined. No qualities accompany the bases; no much larger clone lies one base away. The data belong to a study of blood T cell repertoires in COVID-19 (dated by TCRdb to about 2020). About the study as a whole: Samples from collaborators originated in the United States, Italy and Spain and spanned both the acute and convalescent phases of COVID-19. Samples were obtained from the ongoing ImmuneRACE study (first 160 participants) and from 1,254 subjects provided by 6 global collaborators. The material from the prospective study consisted of cDNA or gDNA derived from T cells, B-cell-depleted T cells, or PBMCs. Where available, HLA class I and class II types were obtained from metadata supplied by the sample provider rather than from assay-based typing. The repertoires were released in a freely available public database intended as a resource for research on the immune response to SARS-CoV-2. The dataset comprised deeply sampled blood TCRbeta repertoires from subjects exposed to, actively infected with, or recovered from COVID-19. A de-identified subject ID, COVID-19 status, age in years and sex were almost always included in the sample metadata. What the work shows at the level of the full study, not this receptor alone: The amount of clinical and demographic metadata varied by source and participant and was provided uncurated.

Trimming at the junction amounts to 2 bases on V and 1 base on J, and the germline ends lie 8 bases apart. The germline V gene sets CDR1 to SQVTM and CDR2 to ANQGSEA. The CDR3 contains 13 residues, cysteine and phenylalanine counted. Only CDR3 DNA is held: 39 bases, read in frame from base 1. TCRbeta CDR3 regions were amplified from genomic DNA using the immunoSEQ Assay, a bias-controlled multiplex PCR. The authors' pipeline ran thus. The number of nucleated cells in each sample was estimated from the amplification of reference gene primers within the assay. Sequence reads were collapsed and filtered to measure the absolute abundance of every unique TCRbeta CDR3 rearrangement. For each sample, productive Simpson clonality was calculated as the square root of Simpson's diversity index across productive rearrangements. What TCRdb holds here is the immuneACCESS table cut down to in-frame rearrangements. Part of the clones is not present; checked against another copy, under half of the missing clones reflect an unresolved V gene, and the others are unexplained. That table furnishes V, J and clone size, whereas the DNA furnished D and trimming. The sample table lists 90,000 to 150,000 clones, about 79% of them with a count of one. Almost 4% of the sample lies in the top ten.

Collaborating institutions collected whole blood in K2EDTA tubes following their own protocols. For TCRbeta analysis, collaborators shipped samples in one of three forms: frozen whole blood, isolated PBMCs, or DNA extracted from either of those sample types. This clonotype was obtained from a woman of 80 years or more with acute or convalescent COVID-19. Recombination linked TRBV29-1 to TRBJ1-1, and TRBD1 may be the D gene, going by 5 matching bases. The specimen sequenced was peripheral blood. In nucleotide form, the sequence is TGCAGCGTTGAAAGGGGTGGGAACACTGAAGCTTTCTTT. The translation is CSVERGGNTEAFF.